These 5 T cell receptor beta chains were all obtained from the same sample, sequenced in a study of blood T cell repertoires in COVID-19. This table comes from immunoSEQ multiplex PCR, and its TCRdb copy is limited to in-frame clones, with some not included. The table includes roughly 200,000 clones, roughly 77% detected once. Sequenced: PBMCs or T cells enriched from blood (not recorded which). The origin of the receptors is a man aged 40-49 years who had recovered from COVID-19.

This chain uses TRBV19 with TRBJ1-3; no clear D gene. V was pared by 6 bases and J by 4 bases, with 10 bases between. The CDR3 spans 13 residues. Germline V CDR1 and CDR2: LNHDA, SQIVND (reference sequence). The CDR3 region is CASRLIQGNTIYF. The CDR3 DNA reads as TGTGCCAGTAGGTTAATACAGGGAAACACCATATATTTT.

The chain recombines TRBV7-9 with TRBJ2-2, with a possible D match to TRBD2 (6 bases). V was pared by 11 bases and J by 0 bases, with 10 bases between. Germline loops: CDR1 SEHNR, CDR2 FQNEAQ (reference sequence). The CDR3 loop spans 13 amino acids. The CDR3 region is CAYGLPNTGELFF. CDR3 sequence (DNA): TGTGCCTACGGACTACCGAACACCGGGGAGCTGTTTTTT.

The chain couples TRBV12-3 or TRBV12-4 to TRBJ1-5; D is undetermined. This CDR3 is 13 amino acids long. V shed 6 bases and J shed 7 bases, with 13 bases lying between them. This CDR3 reads CASRSRGRQPQHF. The CDR3 DNA sequence: TGTGCCAGCAGAAGTCGAGGAAGGCAGCCCCAGCATTTT.

V gene TRBV19 combines with J gene TRBJ1-2; D remains ambiguous. The germline V gene encodes CDR1 LNHDA and CDR2 SQIVND (reference sequence). V shed 4 bases and J shed 1 base, with 4 bases lying between them. This CDR3 spans 12 amino acids. CDR3 region: CASSTLNYGYTF. The CDR3 DNA sequence: TGTGCCAGTAGTACTCTTAACTATGGCTACACCTTC. Using reference TRBV19 and TRBJ1-2 for the parts outside the CDR3, the full variable domain is DGGITQSPKYLFRKEGQNVTLSCEQNLNHDAMYWYRQDPGQGLRLIYYSQIVNDFQKGDIAEGYSVSREKKESFPLTVTSAQKNPTAFYLCASSTLNYGYTFGSGTRLTVV.

The sample holds a few counts of this clone. This chain links TRBV5-1 with TRBJ1-1; D not resolved. V was pared by 4 bases and J by 1 base, with 11 bases between. The CDR3 length is 14 residues. Looked up from germline, CDR1 is SGHRS and CDR2 is YFSETQ. This CDR3 reads CASSLYLKNTEAFF. In DNA form, the CDR3 reads TGCGCCAGCAGCCTCTACCTCAAGAACACTGAAGCTTTCTTT.